One and the same sample provided the 28 T cell receptor beta chains below, sequenced in a study of regulatory T cells in long-lasting Graves disease. The authors built TCR beta libraries using iRepertoire HTBI primers and Arm-PCR of CDR3 regions. TCRdb independently ran MiXCR on the multiplex PCR reads; one entry per CDR3 protein. The sample has about 530,000 distinct CDR3 sequences; around 15% are singletons. Time point indicated: newly diagnosed GD, antithyroid drugs for less than 3 months. Extracted PBMC RNA gave rise to the TCR library. The sample was also reused in another study, on T cells in Graves' hyperthyroidism and ophthalmopathy.

Sequencing was performed on peripheral blood mononuclear cells (PBMCs), taken at new diagnosis, from a patient treated with antithyroid drugs. Receptors originate from a middle-aged woman with Graves disease.

J is TRBJ2-5 and V is TRBV9; unclear D gene. The germline V and J ends were trimmed by 0 bases and 4 bases, with 13 bases remaining between them. Germline V gene sequence: CDR1 SGDLS, CDR2 YYNGEE. The CDR3 length is 15 residues. This CDR3 is CASSVEGLIPETQYF. DNA of the CDR3: TGTGCCAGCAGCGTAGAAGGGCTGATTCCAGAGACCCAGTACTTC.

This chain uses TRBV7-9 with TRBJ2-1; 9 bases align to TRBD2. The germline V gene encodes CDR1 SEHNR and CDR2 FQNEAQ (reference sequence). The CDR3 runs to 17 residues. V gave up 5 bases and J gave up 7 bases; unmatched junction bases: 15. CDR3 amino acids: CASSVLGLAGMGNEQFF. CDR3 DNA sequence: TGTGCCAGCAGCGTACTCGGGCTAGCGGGGATGGGAAATGAGCAGTTCTTC.

This clonotype was recorded a few times. The J gene is TRBJ1-1, the V gene TRBV13, with TRBD1 matching 8 bases. Germline CDR1 PRHDT, CDR2 FYEKMQ (reference sequence). Trimming took 5 bases from V and 3 from J; bases not matched to a gene: 2. This CDR3 has 13 amino acids. CDR3 sequence (DNA): TGTGCCAGCAGCCAGGGGGCTGACACTGAAGCTTTCTTT. This sequence encodes CASSQGADTEAFF.

The chain carries TRBV27 and TRBJ1-1; the D is unclear. Trimming took off 5 bases at V and 0 bases at J, with 10 bases between the two ends. Germline values: CDR1 MNHEY, CDR2 SMNVEV (reference sequence). This CDR3 contains 14 residues. This CDR3 reads CASSTMGMNTEAFF. CDR3 nucleotides: TGTGCCAGCAGTACCATGGGGATGAACACTGAAGCTTTCTTT.

This clonotype was seen at least ten times. This chain connects TRBV11-2 to TRBJ2-5, with D unresolved. The germline gives CDR1 SGHAT, CDR2 FQNNGV. Between the trimmed V and J ends, which lost 3 bases and 3 bases, there was a span of 5 bases. The CDR3 is 12 residues long. The CDR3 nucleotides are TGTGCCAGCAGCTTTAATGAAGAGACCCAGTACTTC. Translation: CASSFNEETQYF.

V is TRBV29-1 and J is TRBJ2-2; maybe TRBD2 (5 bases). The germline gives CDR1 SQVTM, CDR2 ANQGSEA. Trimming cost V 4 bases and J 1 base, with 13 bases left between them. The length of the CDR3 is 15 residues. CDR3 nucleotide sequence: TGCAGCGTTGTAGAGGGCGCCCGGAACACCGGGGAGCTGTTTTTT. As protein: CSVVEGARNTGELFF.

In the case of this clonotype: Possible read error: a much larger clone is one base away. This chain uses TRBV18 with TRBJ1-2; D gene unclear. The V end was cut by 6 bases, the J end by 0 bases, with 8 bases between. The length of the CDR3 is 13 residues. Per germline, CDR1 KGHSH and CDR2 LQKENI. The CDR3 sequence is CASSKAPNYGYTF. The CDR3 DNA is TGTGCCAGCTCCAAGGCCCCTAACTATGGCTACACCTTC.

This clonotype was recorded a few times. The genes are TRBV29-1 and TRBJ2-7, with 7 bases identical to TRBD2. V dropped 3 bases and J dropped 3; count of bases not matched to a gene: 8. The CDR3 has 14 amino acids. Per germline, CDR1 SQVTM and CDR2 ANQGSEA. The CDR3: CSVEGGGGVYEQYF. The CDR3 DNA sequence: TGCAGCGTTGAGGGTGGCGGGGGTGTCTACGAGCAGTACTTC.

This clonotype was detected only a few times. This chain uses TRBV5-6 with TRBJ2-7; D ambiguous. The germline V gene encodes CDR1 SGHDT and CDR2 YYEEEE. This CDR3 region has 15 residues. Trimming shortened V by 0 bases and J by 1 base, and 11 bases separated the two germline ends. CDR3 loop: CASSLVGPTSYEQYF. DNA of the CDR3: TGTGCCAGCAGCTTGGTCGGGCCCACGTCCTACGAGCAGTACTTC.

This clonotype has only one observation. Without the conserved terminal phenylalanine or tryptophan, this CDR3 likely stems from a read error. The chain links TRBV2 to TRBJ1-1; D may be TRBD1 (5 bases). Germline loops: CDR1 SNHLY, CDR2 FYNNEI. The CDR3 is 13 residues long. The CDR3 DNA sequence: TGTGCCTGCAGTGGCGACAGGAACACTGAAGCTTTCTCT. Encoded protein: CACSGDRNTEAFS.

There are many counts of this clonotype. The CDR3 here is CASSSGGGAYNEQFF. As DNA, the CDR3 is TGTGCCAGCAGCTCGGGGGGCGGGGCCTACAATGAGCAGTTCTTC. V gene TRBV7-3 combines with J gene TRBJ2-1; D possibly corresponds to TRBD2 (7 bases). Germline loops: CDR1 SGHTA, CDR2 FQGTGA. Trimming took 4 bases from V and 2 from J, leaving 12 bases between them. This CDR3 region has 15 residues.

The V call is TRBV5-5, the J call TRBJ1-4, with D tentatively TRBD1 (6 bases). Germline lookup yields CDR1 SGHKS and CDR2 YYEKEE (reference sequence). This CDR3 region has 15 residues. V dropped 3 bases and J dropped 8 bases, with 17 bases sitting between them. The CDR3 is CASSSIQGGGEKLFF. The DNA for the CDR3 is TGTGCCAGCAGCTCGATCCAGGGCGGGGGCGAAAAACTGTTTTTT.

In its sample, this clonotype was seen a few times. The chain employs TRBV6-4 and TRBJ2-3, with D possibly TRBD2 on 6 matching bases. Per germline, CDR1 MRHNA and CDR2 SNTAGT. This CDR3 is built from 15 residues. V dropped 6 bases and J dropped 2 bases, with 15 bases sitting between them. The CDR3, as DNA: TGTGCCAGCAGCACGTTCGGCGGGGCCACAGATACGCAGTATTTT. Protein product: CASSTFGGATDTQYF.

The rearrangement joins TRBV27 to TRBJ2-7; 8 bases fit TRBD1. V trimming: 3 bases; J trimming: 5 bases; junction bases outside the gene matches: 6. The CDR3 consists of 14 residues. Germline V lookup: CDR1 MNHEY, CDR2 SMNVEV (reference sequence). The CDR3 sequence is CASSFGTGPNEQYF. DNA for the CDR3: TGTGCCAGCAGTTTTGGGACAGGCCCCAACGAGCAGTACTTC.

Notes on this clonotype: A much larger clone differs from this one at a single base, so this may be a read error. The gene calls are TRBV28 and TRBJ2-7, with 11 bases lining up with TRBD2. Per the germline V gene, CDR1 is MDHEN and CDR2 is SYDVKM. Trimming at V came to 2 bases and at J to 7 bases, leaving 10 bases not matched to a gene. The CDR3 loop spans 16 amino acids. The CDR3 bases are TGTGCCAGCAGTTTAGGTCTAGCGGGGGGCCGGAATGAGCAGTACTTC. It translates to CASSLGLAGGRNEQYF. Full variable domain (outside the CDR3, taken from reference TRBV28 and TRBJ2-7): DVKVTQSSRYLVKRTGEKVFLECVQDMDHENMFWYRQDPGLGLRLIYFSYDVKMKEKGDIPEGYSVSREKKERFSLILESASTNQTSMYLCASSLGLAGGRNEQYFGPGTRLTVT.

For this clonotype: A much larger clonotype is one base distant, so this may be a read error. The V and J genes are TRBV18 and TRBJ1-1; 11 nucleotides align to TRBD1. V trimming: 4 bases; J trimming: 5 bases; junction bases outside the gene matches: 6. This CDR3 has 15 amino acids. In germline, CDR1 is KGHSH, CDR2 LQKENI. CDR3 loop: CASSQRTGGSTEAFF. The DNA for the CDR3 is TGTGCCAGCTCACAACGGACAGGGGGCTCGACTGAAGCTTTCTTT.

The chain links TRBV14 to TRBJ2-2; no clear D gene. This CDR3 is 13 amino acids long. V was shortened by 4 bases and J by 7 bases, with 10 bases between the two germline ends. The germline V gene encodes CDR1 SGHDN and CDR2 FVKESK. The CDR3 region is CASSPRTVGELFF. CDR3 DNA: TGTGCCAGCAGCCCGAGGACGGTCGGGGAGCTGTTTTTT.

For this clonotype: This may be a read error, as it is one base from a much larger clone. V usage is TRBV7-9 and J usage is TRBJ2-2; D is unresolved. The CDR3 covers 13 residues. Germline assignment: CDR1 SEHNR and CDR2 FQNEAQ (reference sequence). In nucleotides, the CDR3 is TGTGCCAGCAGTCAGAGGAACACCAGGGAGCTGTTTTTT. This sequence encodes CASSQRNTRELFF.

There are many counts of this clonotype. The chain links TRBV6-5 to TRBJ1-4; D remains unclear. Germline V CDR1 and CDR2: MNHEY, SVGAGI. CDR3 length: 13 amino acids. Trimming removed 4 bases at V and 1 base at J, with 4 bases between. CDR3 sequence: CASSFRTNEKLFF. The DNA for the CDR3 is TGTGCCAGCAGTTTTAGAACTAATGAAAAACTGTTTTTT.

V is TRBV5-1 and J is TRBJ2-7; no definite D call. The V and J ends lost 6 bases and 4 bases respectively, with 8 bases between them. Germline CDR1 reads SGHRS; CDR2 reads YFSETQ. CDR3 length: 11 amino acids. The CDR3 DNA sequence: TGCGCCAGCACCGACAAGTACGAGCAGTACTTC. It specifies CASTDKYEQYF.

The chain is built from TRBV29-1 and TRBJ1-2, with TRBD1 matching 7 bases. Germline V lookup: CDR1 SQVTM, CDR2 ANQGSEA. The CDR3 runs to 12 residues. Unmatched junction bases numbered 10, after V lost 7 bases and J lost 8 bases. Written as DNA, the CDR3 is TGCAGCGCTTTGACAGGGAGGGAAGGCTACACCTTC. It yields the protein CSALTGREGYTF. Full variable domain (missing parts from reference TRBV29-1 and TRBJ1-2): SAVISQKPSRDICQRGTSLTIQCQVDSQVTMMFWYRQQPGQSLTLIATANQGSEATYESGFVIDKFPISRPNLTFSTLTVSNMSPEDSSIYLCSALTGREGYTFGSGTRLTVV.

The gene calls are TRBV19 and TRBJ2-5; D is undetermined. V was cut by 5 bases and J by 5 bases, with 12 bases left in between. The CDR3 has 13 amino acids. In germline, CDR1 is LNHDA, CDR2 SQIVND (reference sequence). The chain's CDR3 is CASSYMKLETQYF. As DNA, the CDR3 is TGTGCCAGTAGTTACATGAAGTTGGAGACCCAGTACTTC.

This clonotype has just a few counts. V gene TRBV5-1 combines with J gene TRBJ1-1; the D is unclear. In germline, CDR1 is SGHRS, CDR2 YFSETQ. The CDR3 contains 15 residues. V lost 4 bases to trimming and J lost 1 base, with 14 bases between them. CDR3 protein: CASSLSPASNTEAFF. The DNA for the CDR3 is TGCGCCAGCAGCCTATCCCCCGCGTCGAACACTGAAGCTTTCTTT.

This chain links TRBV2 with TRBJ1-6; D is possibly TRBD1 (5 bases). The germline gives CDR1 SNHLY, CDR2 FYNNEI. V was cut by 4 bases and J by 8 bases, with 15 bases left in between. This CDR3 has 15 amino acids. For the CDR3, the DNA is TGTGCCAGCAGTGGTGACAGCCGGATTTATTCACCCCTCCACTTT. It specifies CASSGDSRIYSPLHF.

This clonotype has ten or more counts. The chain is built from TRBV12-3 or TRBV12-4 and TRBJ2-3, with 10 bases matching TRBD2. Trimming cost V 1 base and J 3 bases; bases outside gene matches: 1. The CDR3 covers 15 residues. CDR3 sequence: CASSLEGLATDTQYF. The CDR3, as DNA: TGTGCCAGCAGTTTAGAGGGACTAGCGACAGATACGCAGTATTTT.

This clonotype was recorded many times. The chain has TRBV7-9 and TRBJ1-5; the D is unclear. The CDR3 covers 12 residues. V was clipped by 1 base and J by 10 bases, with 8 bases between them. Germline V lookup: CDR1 SEHNR, CDR2 FQNEAQ (reference sequence). The CDR3 spells CASSLGPEPQHF. CDR3 DNA sequence: TGTGCCAGCAGCTTAGGTCCGGAACCCCAGCATTTT.

There are many counts of this clonotype. The chain joins TRBV6-5 to TRBJ2-5; D unresolved. The CDR3 consists of 12 residues. Deletions cut 0 bases from V and 5 bases from J, with 4 bases between. The germline gives CDR1 MNHEY, CDR2 SVGAGI. The CDR3 loop is CASSYSGETQYF. The DNA of the CDR3 is TGTGCCAGCAGTTACTCGGGGGAGACCCAGTACTTC.

This clonotype has at least ten counts. V and J are TRBV29-1 and TRBJ2-3; no clear D. CDR1 is SQVTM, CDR2 ANQGSEA, per germline. With 6 bases removed from V and 2 bases from J, the gap between germline ends came to 6 bases. CDR3 length: 11 residues. CDR3 DNA sequence: TGCAGCGTGGCCCTCACAGATACGCAGTATTTT. Its translation: CSVALTDTQYF.